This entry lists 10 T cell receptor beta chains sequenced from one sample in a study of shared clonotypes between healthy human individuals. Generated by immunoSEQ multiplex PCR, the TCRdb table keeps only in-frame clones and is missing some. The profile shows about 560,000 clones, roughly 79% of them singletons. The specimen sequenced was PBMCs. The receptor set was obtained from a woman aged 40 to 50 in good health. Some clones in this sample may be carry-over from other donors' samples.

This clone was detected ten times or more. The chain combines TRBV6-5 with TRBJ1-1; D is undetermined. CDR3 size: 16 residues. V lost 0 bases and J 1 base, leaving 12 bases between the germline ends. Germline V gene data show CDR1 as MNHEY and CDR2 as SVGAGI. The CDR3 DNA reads TGTGCCAGCAGTTACTCGGGCGGAGGACCGAACACTGAAGCTTTCTTT. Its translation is CASSYSGGGPNTEAFF.

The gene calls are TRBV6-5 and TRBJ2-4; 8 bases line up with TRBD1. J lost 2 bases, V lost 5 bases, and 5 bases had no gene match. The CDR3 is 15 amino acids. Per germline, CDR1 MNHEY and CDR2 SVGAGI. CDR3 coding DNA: TGTGCCAGCAGTCTAGGACAGGGTACCAAAAACATTCAGTACTTC. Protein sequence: CASSLGQGTKNIQYF.

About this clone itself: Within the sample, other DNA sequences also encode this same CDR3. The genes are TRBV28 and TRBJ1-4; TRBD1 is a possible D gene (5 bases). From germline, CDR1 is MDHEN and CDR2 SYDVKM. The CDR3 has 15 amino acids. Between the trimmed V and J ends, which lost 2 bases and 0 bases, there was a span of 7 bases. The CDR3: CASSLGGATNEKLFF. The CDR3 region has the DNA TGTGCCAGCAGTTTAGGGGGGGCAACTAATGAAAAACTGTTTTTT.

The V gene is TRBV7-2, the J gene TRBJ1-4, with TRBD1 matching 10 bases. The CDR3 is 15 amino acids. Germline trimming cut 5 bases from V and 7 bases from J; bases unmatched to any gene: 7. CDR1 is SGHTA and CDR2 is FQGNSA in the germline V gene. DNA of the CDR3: TGTGCCAGCAGCCCTTTGACAGGGGGCGTTGAAAAACTGTTTTTT. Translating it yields CASSPLTGGVEKLFF.

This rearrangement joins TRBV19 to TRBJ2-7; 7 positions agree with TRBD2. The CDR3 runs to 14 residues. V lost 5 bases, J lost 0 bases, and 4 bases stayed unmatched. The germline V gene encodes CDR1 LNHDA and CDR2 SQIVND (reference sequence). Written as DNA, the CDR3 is TGTGCCAGTAGTTTCGGGGGGAGCTCCTACGAGCAGTACTTC. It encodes CASSFGGSSYEQYF.

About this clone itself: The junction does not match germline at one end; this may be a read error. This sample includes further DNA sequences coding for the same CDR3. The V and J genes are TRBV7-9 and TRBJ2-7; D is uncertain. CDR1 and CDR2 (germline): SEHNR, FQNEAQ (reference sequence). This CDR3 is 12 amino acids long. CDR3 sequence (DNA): TGTGCTAGCAGCACTTCAATCTACGAGCAGTACTTC. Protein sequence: CASSTSIYEQYF.

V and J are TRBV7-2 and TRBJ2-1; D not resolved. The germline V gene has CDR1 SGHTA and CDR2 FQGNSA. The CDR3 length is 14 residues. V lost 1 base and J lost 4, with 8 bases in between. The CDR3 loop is CASSLDTWYNEQFF. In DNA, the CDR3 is TGTGCCAGCAGCTTAGATACCTGGTACAATGAGCAGTTCTTC.

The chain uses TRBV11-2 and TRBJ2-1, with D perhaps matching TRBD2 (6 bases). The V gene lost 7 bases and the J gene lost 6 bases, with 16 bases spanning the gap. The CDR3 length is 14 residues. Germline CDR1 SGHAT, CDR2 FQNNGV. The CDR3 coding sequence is TGTGCCAGCATAGGGGCCTGGGGAGGCAATGAGCAGTTCTTC. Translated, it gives CASIGAWGGNEQFF. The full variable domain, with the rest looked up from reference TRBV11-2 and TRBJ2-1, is EAGVAQSPRYKIIEKRQSVAFWCNPISGHATLYWYQQILGQGPKLLIQFQNNGVVDDSQLPKDRFSAERLKGVDSTLKIQPAKLEDSAVYLCASIGAWGGNEQFFGPGTRLTVL.

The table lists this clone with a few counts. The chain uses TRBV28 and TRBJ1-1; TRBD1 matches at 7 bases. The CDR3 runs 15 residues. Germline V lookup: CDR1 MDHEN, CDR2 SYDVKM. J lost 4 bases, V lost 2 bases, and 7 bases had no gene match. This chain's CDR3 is CASSLGRGGGTEAFF. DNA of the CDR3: TGTGCCAGCAGTTTAGGCAGGGGGGGAGGCACTGAAGCTTTCTTT.

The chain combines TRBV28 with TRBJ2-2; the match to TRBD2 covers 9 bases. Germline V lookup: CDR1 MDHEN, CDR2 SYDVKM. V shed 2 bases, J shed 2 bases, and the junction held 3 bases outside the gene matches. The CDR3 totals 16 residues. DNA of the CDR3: TGTGCCAGCAGTTTACTAGCGGGACCAAACACCGGGGAGCTGTTTTTT. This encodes CASSLLAGPNTGELFF.